Listed here are 5 T cell receptor beta chains from one sample, sequenced in a study of CD8+ T cells in alopecia areata. Extracted RNA was reverse transcribed, and the resulting cDNA served as sequencing template. Clones were read by immunoSEQ multiplex PCR, and TCRdb kept only the in-frame ones, dropping some. This table holds 100,000 to 120,000 clones, around 59% found once. Sample: CD8+ T cells sorted from blood. These TCRs come from a human donor in good health.

This clone occurred a few times. The chain has TRBV29-1 and TRBJ2-3; D not certain. Germline loops: CDR1 SQVTM, CDR2 ANQGSEA. V was shortened by 0 bases and J by 2 bases, with 15 bases between the two germline ends. The CDR3 contains 16 residues. For the CDR3, the DNA is TGCAGCGTTGAAGAGGCGTCGGGCATATTCACAGATACGCAGTATTTT. The encoded protein is CSVEEASGIFTDTQYF.

CDR3 bases: TGCGCCAGCAGCCGTGATAAGGGGGAAGAGCAGTTCTTC. Amino acid sequence: CASSRDKGEEQFF. The V gene is TRBV4-3, the J gene TRBJ2-1, with TRBD1 as a possible D gene (6 bases). Germline values: CDR1 LGHNA, CDR2 YSLEER. The V and J ends lost 4 bases and 10 bases respectively, with 14 bases between them. This CDR3 spans 13 amino acids.

This chain links TRBV5-6 with TRBJ2-7; D could derive from TRBD1 or TRBD2 (5 bases each). Germline CDR1 is SGHDT and CDR2 is YYEEEE. Between the trimmed V and J ends, which lost 3 bases and 5 bases, there was a span of 9 bases. The CDR3 has 12 amino acids. The CDR3 spells CASSSRGHEQYF. Here the CDR3 DNA reads TGTGCCAGCAGCTCGAGGGGCCACGAGCAGTACTTC. Full variable domain (rest looked up from reference TRBV5-6 and TRBJ2-7): DAGVTQSPTHLIKTRGQQVTLRCSPKSGHDTVSWYQQALGQGPQFIFQYYEEEERQRGNFPDRFSGHQFPNYSSELNVNALLLGDSALYLCASSSRGHEQYFGPGTRLTVT.

This clone appeared a few times. The gene calls are TRBV7-9 and TRBJ2-1; the D is unclear. V lost 5 bases to trimming and J lost 9 bases, with 14 bases between them. This CDR3 is built from 13 residues. The germline V gene has CDR1 SEHNR and CDR2 FQNEAQ (reference sequence). CDR3 nucleotides: TGTGCCAGCAGCCCACCGACAAGGGCTGAGCAGTTCTTC. This gives the protein CASSPPTRAEQFF.

The rearrangement links TRBV25-1 to TRBJ2-5, with TRBD1 matching over 9 bases. The germline CDR1 and CDR2 sequences are MGHDK and SYGVNS. V lost 4 bases, J lost 6 bases, and 9 bases stayed unmatched. The CDR3 totals 15 residues. As DNA, the CDR3 is TGTGCCAGCAGTGGACCGGGACAGGGTCGACAGACCCAGTACTTC. It encodes CASSGPGQGRQTQYF.